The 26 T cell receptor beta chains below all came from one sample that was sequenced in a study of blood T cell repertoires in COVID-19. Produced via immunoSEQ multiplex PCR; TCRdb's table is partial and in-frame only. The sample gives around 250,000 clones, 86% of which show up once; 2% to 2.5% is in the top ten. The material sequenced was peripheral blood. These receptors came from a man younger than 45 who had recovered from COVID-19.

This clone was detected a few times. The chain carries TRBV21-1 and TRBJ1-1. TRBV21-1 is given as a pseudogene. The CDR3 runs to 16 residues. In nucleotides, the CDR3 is TGTGCCAGCAGCCTCTGGGGGGGCTGTAGGGGGACTGAAGCTTTCTTT. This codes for CASSLWGGCRGTEAFF.

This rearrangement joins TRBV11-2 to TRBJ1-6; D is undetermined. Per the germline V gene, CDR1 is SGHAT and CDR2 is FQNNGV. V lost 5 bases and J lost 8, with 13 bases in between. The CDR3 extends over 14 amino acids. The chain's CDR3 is CASSPRSRDSPLHF. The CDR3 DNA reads TGTGCCAGCAGCCCTCGTTCCCGCGATTCACCCCTCCACTTT.

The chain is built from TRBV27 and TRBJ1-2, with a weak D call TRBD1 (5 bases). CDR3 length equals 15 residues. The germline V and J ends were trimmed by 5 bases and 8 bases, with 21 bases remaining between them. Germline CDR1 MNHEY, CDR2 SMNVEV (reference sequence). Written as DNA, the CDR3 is TGTGCCAGCAGTGGGATGAATTGGGGGACTGGGGGCTACACCTTC. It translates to CASSGMNWGTGGYTF.

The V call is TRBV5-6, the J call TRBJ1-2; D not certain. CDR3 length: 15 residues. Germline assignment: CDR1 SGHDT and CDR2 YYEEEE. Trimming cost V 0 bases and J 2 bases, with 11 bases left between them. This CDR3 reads CASSLGVGENYGYTF. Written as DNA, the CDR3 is TGTGCCAGCAGCTTGGGAGTAGGAGAAAACTATGGCTACACCTTC.

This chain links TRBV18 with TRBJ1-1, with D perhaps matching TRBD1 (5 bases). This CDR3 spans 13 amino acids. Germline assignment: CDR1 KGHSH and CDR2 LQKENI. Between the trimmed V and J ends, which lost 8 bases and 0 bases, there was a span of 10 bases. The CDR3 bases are TGTGCCAGCGGGGGGGGTTTGAACACTGAAGCTTTCTTT. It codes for CASGGGLNTEAFF.

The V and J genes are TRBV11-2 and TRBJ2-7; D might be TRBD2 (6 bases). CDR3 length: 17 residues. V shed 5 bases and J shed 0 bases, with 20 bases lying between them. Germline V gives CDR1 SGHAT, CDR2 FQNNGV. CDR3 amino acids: CASSRGWSPPPSYEQYF. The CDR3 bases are TGTGCCAGCAGCCGGGGGTGGTCTCCCCCTCCCTCCTACGAGCAGTACTTC.

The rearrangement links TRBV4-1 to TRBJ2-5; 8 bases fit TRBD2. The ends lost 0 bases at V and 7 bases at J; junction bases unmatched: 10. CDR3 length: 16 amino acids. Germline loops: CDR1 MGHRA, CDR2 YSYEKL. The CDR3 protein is CASSQDRRAGDGTQYF. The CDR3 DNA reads TGCGCCAGCAGCCAAGATCGGAGAGCGGGGGATGGGACCCAGTACTTC.

CDR3 amino acids: CSVENTGETQYF. The CDR3 bases are TGCAGCGTTGAAAACACGGGAGAGACCCAGTACTTC. The chain links TRBV29-1 to TRBJ2-5; D not resolved. The germline gives CDR1 SQVTM, CDR2 ANQGSEA. The CDR3 has 12 residues. V was cut by 2 bases and J by 4 bases, with 8 bases left in between.

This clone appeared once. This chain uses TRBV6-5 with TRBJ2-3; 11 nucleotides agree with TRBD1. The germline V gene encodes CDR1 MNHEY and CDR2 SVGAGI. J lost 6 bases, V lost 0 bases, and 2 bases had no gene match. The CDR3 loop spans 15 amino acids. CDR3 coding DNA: TGTGCCAGCAGTTACTCCGGGACAGGGGGGGATACGCAGTATTTT. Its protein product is CASSYSGTGGDTQYF.

CDR3 residues: CASSEVRGGNTEAFF. The CDR3 bases are TGTGCCAGCAGTGAAGTGAGAGGGGGAAACACTGAAGCTTTCTTT. The V gene is TRBV2, the J gene TRBJ1-1; possibly TRBD1 for D (6 bases). Between the trimmed V and J ends, which lost 1 base and 2 bases, there was a span of 11 bases. This CDR3 contains 15 residues. The germline CDR1 and CDR2 sequences are SNHLY and FYNNEI.

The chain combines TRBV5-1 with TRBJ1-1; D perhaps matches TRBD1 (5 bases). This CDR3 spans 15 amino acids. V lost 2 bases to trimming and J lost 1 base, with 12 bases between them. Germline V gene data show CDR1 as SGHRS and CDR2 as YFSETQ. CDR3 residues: CASSLVVTGNTEAFF. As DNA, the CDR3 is TGCGCCAGCAGCTTAGTTGTCACAGGGAACACTGAAGCTTTCTTT.

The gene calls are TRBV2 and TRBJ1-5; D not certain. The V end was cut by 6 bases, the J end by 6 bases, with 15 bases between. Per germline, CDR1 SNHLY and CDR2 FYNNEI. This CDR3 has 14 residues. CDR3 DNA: TGTGCCAGCAGCGAATCCAGTTTCGCTCAGCCCCAGCATTTT. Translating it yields CASSESSFAQPQHF. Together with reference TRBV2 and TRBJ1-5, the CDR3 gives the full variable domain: EPEVTQTPSHQVTQMGQEVILRCVPISNHLYFYWYRQILGQKVEFLVSFYNNEISEKSEIFDDQFSVERPDGSNFTLKIRSTKLEDSAMYFCASSESSFAQPQHFGDGTRLSIL.

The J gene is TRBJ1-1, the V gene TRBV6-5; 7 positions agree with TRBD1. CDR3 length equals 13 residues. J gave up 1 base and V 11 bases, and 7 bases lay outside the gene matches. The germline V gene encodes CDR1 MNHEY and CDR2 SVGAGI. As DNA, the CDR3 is TGTGCCGAAGGGACAGTACGGAACACTGAAGCTTTCTTT. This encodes CAEGTVRNTEAFF.

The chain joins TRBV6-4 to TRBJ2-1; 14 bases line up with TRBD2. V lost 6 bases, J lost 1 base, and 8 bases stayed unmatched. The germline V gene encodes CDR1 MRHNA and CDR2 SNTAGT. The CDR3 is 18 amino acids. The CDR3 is CASSVTGLAGGSYNEQFF. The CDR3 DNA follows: TGTGCCAGCAGCGTTACAGGACTAGCGGGGGGTTCCTACAATGAGCAGTTCTTC.

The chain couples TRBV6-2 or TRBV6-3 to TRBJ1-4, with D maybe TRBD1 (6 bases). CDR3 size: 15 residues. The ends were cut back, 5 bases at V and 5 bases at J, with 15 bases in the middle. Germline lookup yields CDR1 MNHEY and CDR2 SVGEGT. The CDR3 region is CASSPDRTYNEKLFF. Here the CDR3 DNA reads TGTGCCAGCAGTCCCGACAGGACATACAATGAAAAACTGTTTTTT.

DNA for the CDR3: TGCAGCGTTGGGGGACAGGGGTTCAATCAGCCCCAGCATTTT. This encodes CSVGGQGFNQPQHF. V is TRBV29-1 and J is TRBJ1-5, with 10 positions matching TRBD1. Germline values: CDR1 SQVTM, CDR2 ANQGSEA. The V segment lost 4 bases and the J segment 3 bases; nucleotides outside the gene matches: 3. The CDR3 spans 14 residues.

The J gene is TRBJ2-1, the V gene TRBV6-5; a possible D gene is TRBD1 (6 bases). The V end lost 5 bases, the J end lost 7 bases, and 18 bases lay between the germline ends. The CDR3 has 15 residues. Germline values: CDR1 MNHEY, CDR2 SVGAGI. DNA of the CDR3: TGTGCCAGCAGTCAAATCAGGGGTATGAGGAATGAGCAGTTCTTC. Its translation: CASSQIRGMRNEQFF.

CDR3: CASSSLSSPLHF. CDR3 sequence (DNA): TGTGCCAGCAGCTCGTTGAGTTCACCCCTCCACTTT. V and J are TRBV5-8 and TRBJ1-6; D remains ambiguous. CDR3 size: 12 residues. V lost 3 bases, J lost 9 bases, and 7 bases lay in between. The germline CDR1 and CDR2 sequences are SGHTS and YDEGEE.

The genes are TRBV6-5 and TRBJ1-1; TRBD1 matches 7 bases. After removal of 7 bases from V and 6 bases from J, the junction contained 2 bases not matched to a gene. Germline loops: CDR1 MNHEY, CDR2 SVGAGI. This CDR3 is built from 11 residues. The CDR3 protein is CASNRGSEAFF. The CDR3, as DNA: TGTGCCAGCAACAGGGGATCTGAAGCTTTCTTT.

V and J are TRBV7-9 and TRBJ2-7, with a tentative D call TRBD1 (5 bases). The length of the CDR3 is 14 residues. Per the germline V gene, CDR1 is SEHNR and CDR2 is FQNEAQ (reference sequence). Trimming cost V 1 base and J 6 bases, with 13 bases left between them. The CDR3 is CASSLGQGNSEQYF. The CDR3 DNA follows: TGTGCCAGCAGCTTAGGGCAGGGTAACTCCGAGCAGTACTTC.

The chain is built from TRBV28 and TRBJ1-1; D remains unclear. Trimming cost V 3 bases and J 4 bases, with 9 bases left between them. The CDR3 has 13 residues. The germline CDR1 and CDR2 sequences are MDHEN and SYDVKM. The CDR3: CASSFRVATEAFF. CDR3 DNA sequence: TGTGCCAGCAGTTTCCGGGTCGCCACTGAAGCTTTCTTT.

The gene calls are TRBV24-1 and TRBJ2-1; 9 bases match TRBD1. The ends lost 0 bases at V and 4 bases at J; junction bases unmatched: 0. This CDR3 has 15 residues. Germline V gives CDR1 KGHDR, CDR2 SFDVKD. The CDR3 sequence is CATSDLGQGYNEQFF. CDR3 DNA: TGTGCCACCAGTGATTTGGGACAGGGGTACAATGAGCAGTTCTTC.

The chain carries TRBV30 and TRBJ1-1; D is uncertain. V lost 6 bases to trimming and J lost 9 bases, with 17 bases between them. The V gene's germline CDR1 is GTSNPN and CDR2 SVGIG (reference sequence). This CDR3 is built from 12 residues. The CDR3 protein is CACTGRDPQAFF. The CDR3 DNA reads TGTGCCTGCACTGGGCGGGATCCGCAAGCTTTCTTT.

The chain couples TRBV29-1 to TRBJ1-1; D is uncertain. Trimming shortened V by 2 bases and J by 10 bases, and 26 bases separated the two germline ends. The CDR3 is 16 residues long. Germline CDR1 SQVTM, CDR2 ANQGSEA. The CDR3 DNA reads TGCAGCGTTGAATTGGAGGGAATCCCACCTCATCCGATAGCTTTCTTT. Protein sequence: CSVELEGIPPHPIAFF.

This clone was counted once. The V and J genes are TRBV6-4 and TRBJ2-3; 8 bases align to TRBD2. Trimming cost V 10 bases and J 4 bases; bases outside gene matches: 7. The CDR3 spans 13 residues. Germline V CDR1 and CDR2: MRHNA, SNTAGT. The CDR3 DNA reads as TGTGCCACACGGGATAGCGGGGCAGATACGCAGTATTTT. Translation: CATRDSGADTQYF.

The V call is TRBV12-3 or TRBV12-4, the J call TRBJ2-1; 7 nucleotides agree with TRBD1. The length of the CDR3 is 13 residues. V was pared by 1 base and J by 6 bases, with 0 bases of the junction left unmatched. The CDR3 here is CASSLGQGNEQFF. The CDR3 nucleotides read TGTGCCAGCAGTTTAGGACAGGGCAATGAGCAGTTCTTC.